The 11 T cell receptor beta chains given below trace back to one sample, sequenced in a study of blood T cell repertoires in COVID-19. Using immunoSEQ multiplex PCR, the repertoire was profiled, and TCRdb retains in-frame clones only, with some absent. The repertoire holds 110,000 or so clones, over 75% seen once, with less than 8.5% in the top ten. Material: peripheral blood. The receptors here all came from a woman in her 70s who had recovered from COVID-19.

The chain is built from TRBV5-1 and TRBJ2-2, with 8 bases that match TRBD2. The trim removed 4 bases at V and 7 bases at J, leaving 9 bases unmatched. This CDR3 comprises 15 residues. Germline CDR1 reads SGHRS; CDR2 reads YFSETQ. The CDR3 here is CASSRGSGGSGELFF. In nucleotides, the CDR3 is TGCGCCAGCAGCCGAGGGAGCGGGGGAAGCGGGGAGCTGTTTTTT.

The V gene is TRBV24-1, the J gene TRBJ2-3; the match to TRBD2 covers 13 bases. This CDR3 has 19 amino acids. Germline V CDR1 and CDR2: KGHDR, SFDVKD. Trimming cost V 4 bases and J 0 bases; bases outside gene matches: 9. CDR3 nucleotide sequence: TGTGCCACCAGTGAGCCAACTAGCGGGAGGGGGACTAGCACAGATACGCAGTATTTT. It is translated as CATSEPTSGRGTSTDTQYF.

The rearrangement uses TRBV11-1 and TRBJ1-2; TRBD1 agrees at 11 bases. From germline, CDR1 is SGHAT and CDR2 FQDESV (reference sequence). CDR3 length equals 14 residues. V was pared by 5 bases and J by 7 bases, with 6 bases of the junction left unmatched. CDR3 coding DNA: TGTGCCAGCAGCCAGGGACAGGGGGTTGGTGGCTACACCTTC. Protein product: CASSQGQGVGGYTF.

V usage is TRBV19 and J usage is TRBJ1-6; possible D gene TRBD1, 6 bases. The length of the CDR3 is 14 residues. Germline CDR1 is LNHDA and CDR2 is SQIVND (reference sequence). V dropped 4 bases and J dropped 8 bases, with 12 bases sitting between them. The CDR3 sequence: CASSTGGLDSPLHF. The CDR3 region has the DNA TGTGCCAGTAGTACTGGGGGCTTGGATTCACCCCTCCACTTT.

The chain combines TRBV5-8 with TRBJ2-3; 8 nucleotides line up with TRBD1. This CDR3 is 15 amino acids long. Per the germline V gene, CDR1 is SGHTS and CDR2 is YDEGEE. The ends lost 3 bases at V and 3 bases at J; junction bases unmatched: 6. CDR3 region: CASSWAGGSTDTQYF. The CDR3 DNA sequence: TGTGCCAGCAGCTGGGCAGGGGGCTCGACAGATACGCAGTATTTT.

CDR3 sequence reads: CASSLWAQETQYF. CDR3 DNA: TGTGCCAGCAGTTTGTGGGCCCAAGAGACCCAGTACTTC. This chain links TRBV6-5 with TRBJ2-5; D not resolved. The V end lost 4 bases, the J end lost 1 base, and 7 bases lay between the germline ends. Germline CDR1 and CDR2: MNHEY and SVGAGI. This CDR3 region has 13 residues.

For the CDR3, the DNA is TGCGCCAGCAGCCAAGATTTAGGGGGCTCTGGGGCCAACGTCCTGACTTTC. Translating gives CASSQDLGGSGANVLTF. The V call is TRBV5-1, the J call TRBJ2-6, with a weak D call TRBD1 (6 bases). CDR3 length equals 17 residues. CDR1 is SGHRS and CDR2 is YFSETQ in the germline V gene. With 4 bases removed from V and 0 bases from J, the gap between germline ends came to 14 bases.

Concerning this clone itself: The sample has other DNA sequences that encode this CDR3 too. The chain uses TRBV18 and TRBJ1-2; possible D gene TRBD1, 5 bases. Trimming took off 3 bases at V and 3 bases at J, with 8 bases between the two ends. Germline V gives CDR1 KGHSH, CDR2 LQKENI. The CDR3 has 13 amino acids. CDR3 sequence reads: CASSPDRDYGYTF. The CDR3 DNA reads TGTGCCAGCTCACCCGACAGAGACTATGGCTACACCTTC.

The chain carries TRBV9 and TRBJ2-5; the D gene is possibly TRBD1 (5 bases). Between the trimmed V and J ends, which lost 0 bases and 2 bases, there was a span of 14 bases. This CDR3 comprises 16 residues. Germline V gene lookup returns CDR1 SGDLS and CDR2 YYNGEE. CDR3 amino acids: CASSVVGITGQETQYF. In DNA, the CDR3 is TGTGCCAGCAGCGTAGTCGGTATTACAGGACAAGAGACCCAGTACTTC. Combining the CDR3 with reference TRBV9 and TRBJ2-5 gives the whole variable domain DSGVTQTPKHLITATGQRVTLRCSPRSGDLSVYWYQQSLDQGLQFLIQYYNGEERAKGNILERFSAQQFPDLHSELNLSSLELGDSALYFCASSVVGITGQETQYFGPGTRLLVL.

The chain has TRBV11-3 and TRBJ2-3; TRBD2 matches 8 bases. CDR3 size: 14 residues. After removal of 3 bases from V and 4 bases from J, the junction contained 3 bases not matched to a gene. CDR1 and CDR2 from the germline V gene are SGHNT and YENEEA. DNA of the CDR3: TGTGCCAGCAGCTTGACTAGCGCAGCAGATACGCAGTATTTT. Protein product: CASSLTSAADTQYF.

V and J are TRBV29-1 and TRBJ2-7; D possibly corresponds to TRBD1 (5 bases). This CDR3 has 11 amino acids. Germline assignment: CDR1 SQVTM and CDR2 ANQGSEA. Trimming cost V 3 bases and J 6 bases, with 9 bases left between them. Here the CDR3 reads CSVEAGREQYF. In nucleotides, the CDR3 is TGCAGCGTTGAGGCAGGGCGCGAGCAGTACTTC.